The clone carrying this T cell receptor beta chain was seen a few times. Method: immunoSEQ multiplex PCR; TCRdb's copy keeps in-frame clones and lacks some. The sample shows fewer than 40,000 clones, around nine tenths of them seen only once. This sample is part of a study of T cell changes during pregnancy in multiple sclerosis. Unmatched junction bases numbered 8, after V lost 6 bases and J lost 5 bases. This CDR3 region has 15 residues. Germline V gives CDR1 MNHEY, CDR2 SMNVEV (reference sequence). The sequencing here drew on CD8+ T cells from peripheral blood mononuclear cells, taken in the first trimester of pregnancy. The V and J genes are TRBV27 and TRBJ2-2; 8 bases fit TRBD2. This clonotype was sampled from a female donor with multiple sclerosis, enrolled in a pregnancy study. CDR3 nucleotides: TGTGCCAGCAGGATGCTAGCGGGCCTAACCGGGGAGCTGTTTTTT. This codes for CASRMLAGLTGELFF.